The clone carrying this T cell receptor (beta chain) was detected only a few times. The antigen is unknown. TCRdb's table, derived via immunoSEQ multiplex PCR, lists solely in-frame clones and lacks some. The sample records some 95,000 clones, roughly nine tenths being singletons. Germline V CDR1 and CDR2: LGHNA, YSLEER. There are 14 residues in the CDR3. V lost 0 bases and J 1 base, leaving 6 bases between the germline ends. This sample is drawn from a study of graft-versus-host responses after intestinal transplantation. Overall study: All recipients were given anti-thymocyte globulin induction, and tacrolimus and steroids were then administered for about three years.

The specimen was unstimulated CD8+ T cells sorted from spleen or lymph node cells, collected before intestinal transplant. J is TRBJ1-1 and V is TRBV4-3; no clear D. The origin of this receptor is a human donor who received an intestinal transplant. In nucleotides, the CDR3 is TGCGCCAGCAGCCAAGATGAGGGGAACACTGAAGCTTTCTTT. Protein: CASSQDEGNTEAFF.